These 30 T cell receptor beta chains originate from one sample sequenced in a study of STAT3 mutations in large granular lymphocyte leukemia. Clones were read by immunoSEQ multiplex PCR, and TCRdb kept only the in-frame ones, dropping some. The sample lists under 20,000 clones, around 93% occurring once. No antigen is known for these receptors. General study points: In T-cell large granular lymphocyte leukemia, about half of patients showed multiple immunodominant subclonotypes.

The sample was peripheral blood mononuclear cells. These receptors were obtained from a man between 60 and 75 years old with T-cell large granular lymphocyte leukemia. Some clones in this sample may be carry-over from other donors' samples.

The chain combines TRBV11-2 with TRBJ2-5, with 8 nucleotides matching TRBD2. The CDR3 runs 14 residues. Looked up from germline, CDR1 is SGHAT and CDR2 is FQNNGV. After removal of 4 bases from V and 4 bases from J, the junction contained 5 bases not matched to a gene. CDR3: CASSSSGSRETQYF. CDR3 DNA: TGTGCCAGCAGCTCAAGCGGGAGTAGAGAGACCCAGTACTTC. Full variable domain (outside the CDR3, taken from reference TRBV11-2 and TRBJ2-5): EAGVAQSPRYKIIEKRQSVAFWCNPISGHATLYWYQQILGQGPKLLIQFQNNGVVDDSQLPKDRFSAERLKGVDSTLKIQPAKLEDSAVYLCASSSSGSRETQYFGPGTRLLVL.

The rearrangement uses TRBV7-8 and TRBJ2-6; 13 bases are shared with TRBD2. This CDR3 has 18 amino acids. Germline CDR1 and CDR2: SGHVS and FQNEAQ. After removal of 3 bases from V and 0 bases from J, the junction contained 2 bases not matched to a gene. The CDR3 loop reads CASSFRLAGGSGANVLTF. CDR3 DNA: TGTGCCAGCAGCTTCCGACTAGCGGGAGGCTCTGGGGCCAACGTCCTGACTTTC.

This clone was recorded a few times. The chain couples TRBV7-8 to TRBJ2-7, with TRBD1 identical over 8 bases. The CDR3 extends over 15 amino acids. Per germline, CDR1 SGHVS and CDR2 FQNEAQ. V lost 4 bases to trimming and J lost 2 bases; unmatched junction nucleotides: 7. In DNA, the CDR3 is TGTGCCAGCAGCTCCAGGACAGGGCTTACCTACGAGCAGTACTTC. The encoded protein is CASSSRTGLTYEQYF. The full variable domain, its missing parts supplied by reference TRBV7-8 and TRBJ2-7, is GAGVSQSPRYKVAKRGQDVALRCDPISGHVSLFWYQQALGQGPEFLTYFQNEAQLDKSGLPSDRFFAERPEGSVSTLKIQRTQQEDSAVYLCASSSRTGLTYEQYFGPGTRLTVT.

This clone has just a few counts. One end of the junction varies from germline; a read error may be responsible. CDR3 protein: CASSLAAGATTDTQYF. CDR3 in DNA: TGTGCTAGCAGCTTAGCGGCGGGGGCGACCACAGATACGCAGTATTTT. This chain connects TRBV7-7 to TRBJ2-3; TRBD2 might be the D (7 bases). There are 16 residues in the CDR3. Germline V CDR1 and CDR2: SSHAT, FNYEAQ (reference sequence).

This chain links TRBV7-8 with TRBJ2-3, with D maybe TRBD2 (5 bases). V lost 1 base and J lost 4, with 6 bases in between. This CDR3 has 13 amino acids. Germline CDR1 is SGHVS and CDR2 is FQNEAQ. CDR3 loop: CASSLVGADTQYF. CDR3 bases: TGTGCCAGCAGCTTAGTCGGGGCAGATACGCAGTATTTT.

The chain carries TRBV19 and TRBJ1-2; D is unclear. Trimming left V 0 bases short and J 2 bases short, with 10 bases between. The CDR3 extends over 15 amino acids. Germline-derived CDR1 and CDR2 are LNHDA and SQIVND (reference sequence). DNA for the CDR3: TGTGCCAGTAGTATAGATCGTGCGGAGAACTATGGCTACACCTTC. Its protein product is CASSIDRAENYGYTF.

This clone appeared a few times. The chain employs TRBV14 and TRBJ1-3; no clear D. Germline values: CDR1 SGHDN, CDR2 FVKESK. Trimming stripped 4 bases from V and 0 bases from J, with 10 bases between. The CDR3 sequence is 15 residues long. The CDR3 bases are TGTGCCAGCAGCCTTTTAGCGAGCTCTGGAAACACCATATATTTT. Protein product: CASSLLASSGNTIYF.

The chain joins TRBV30 to TRBJ2-5, with TRBD1 matching 8 bases. V lost 5 bases to trimming and J lost 1 base; unmatched junction nucleotides: 6. This CDR3 spans 14 amino acids. CDR1 is GTSNPN, CDR2 SVGIG, per germline (reference sequence). For the CDR3, the DNA is TGTGCCTGGGGACAGGGCCTACTCCAAGAGACCCAGTACTTC. Amino acid sequence: CAWGQGLLQETQYF.

The chain has TRBV5-1 and TRBJ1-4; possibly TRBD1 for D (5 bases). With 0 bases removed from V and 11 bases from J, the gap between germline ends came to 17 bases. Looked up from germline, CDR1 is SGHRS and CDR2 is YFSETQ. This CDR3 is built from 15 residues. Written as DNA, the CDR3 is TGCGCCAGCAGCTTGGGAGGGGCCCCGGGTTCGAAACTGTTTTTT. As protein: CASSLGGAPGSKLFF.

V usage is TRBV7-9 and J usage is TRBJ1-2; TRBD1 matches 9 bases. The J segment lost 8 bases and the V segment lost 4 bases, leaving 11 bases of the junction unmatched. The CDR3 runs to 15 residues. The germline gives CDR1 SEHNR, CDR2 FQNEAQ (reference sequence). The CDR3 sequence: CASSYFPGQGGGYTF. CDR3 nucleotide sequence: TGTGCCAGCAGCTATTTTCCGGGACAGGGAGGGGGCTACACCTTC.

The gene calls are TRBV29-1 and TRBJ2-1; D gene unclear. The CDR3 extends over 10 amino acids. V was pared by 5 bases and J by 5 bases, with 4 bases between. CDR1 SQVTM and CDR2 ANQGSEA come from the germline V gene. The CDR3 nucleotides read TGCAGCGTTTTAAACAATGAGCAGTTCTTC. Translating it yields CSVLNNEQFF.

This clone was detected only a few times. The chain combines TRBV7-9 with TRBJ1-2; D may be TRBD1 (5 bases). Germline values: CDR1 SEHNR, CDR2 FQNEAQ (reference sequence). This CDR3 spans 15 amino acids. The V end was cut by 5 bases, the J end by 6 bases, with 19 bases between. The DNA for the CDR3 is TGTGCCAGCAGCCTTTATAGTCGACAGTGGGATGGCTACACCTTC. It codes for CASSLYSRQWDGYTF.

This chain links TRBV5-1 with TRBJ2-5; D is unclear. The CDR3 covers 14 residues. V lost 1 base and J 1 base, leaving 8 bases between the germline ends. Per the germline V gene, CDR1 is SGHRS and CDR2 is YFSETQ. This CDR3 is CASSLMSSQETQYF. CDR3 coding DNA: TGCGCCAGCAGCTTGATGTCCTCCCAAGAGACCCAGTACTTC.

This rearrangement joins TRBV6-6 to TRBJ2-7; tentatively, D is TRBD1 (5 bases). With 6 bases removed from V and 5 bases from J, the gap between germline ends came to 8 bases. The CDR3 contains 11 residues. Germline-derived CDR1 and CDR2 are MNHNY and SVGAGI (reference sequence). CDR3 protein: CASRQGNEQYF. CDR3 sequence (DNA): TGTGCCAGCAGGCAGGGAAACGAGCAGTACTTC.

This clone was recorded once. The V and J genes are TRBV4-3 and TRBJ2-5; D is unresolved. The length of the CDR3 is 16 residues. Trimming left V 0 bases short and J 2 bases short, with 13 bases between. Germline V gene data show CDR1 as LGHNA and CDR2 as YSLEER. The CDR3 DNA sequence: TGCGCCAGCAGCCAAGAGGCAGATTACGGTCAAGAGACCCAGTACTTC. Protein sequence: CASSQEADYGQETQYF.

This chain links TRBV7-9 with TRBJ2-1; possibly TRBD2 for D (6 bases). Trimming took off 2 bases at V and 6 bases at J, with 14 bases between the two ends. The CDR3 runs to 15 residues. The V gene's germline CDR1 is SEHNR and CDR2 FQNEAQ (reference sequence). The CDR3 bases are TGTGCCAGCAGCTTATGGTTAGCGGCCCCCAATGAGCAGTTCTTC. Protein: CASSLWLAAPNEQFF.

This chain links TRBV30 with TRBJ2-1, with 10 positions matching TRBD2. The V gene end was trimmed by 7 bases and the J gene end by 3 bases; junction bases not matched to a gene: 3. This CDR3 spans 13 amino acids. CDR1 is GTSNPN, CDR2 SVGIG, per germline (reference sequence). Here the CDR3 reads CASEREGYNEQFF. CDR3 nucleotide sequence: TGTGCCTCAGAGCGGGAGGGCTACAATGAGCAGTTCTTC.

A single count supports this clone. This chain joins TRBV6-1 and TRBJ2-7; 10 bases agree with TRBD2. The CDR3 is 15 amino acids. Germline V gene lookup returns CDR1 MNHNS and CDR2 SASEGT. The V and J ends lost 2 bases and 9 bases, in that order; junction bases with no gene match: 10. CDR3 in DNA: TGTGCCAGCAGTGAACTAGCGGGGGACCGGGGTGGGCAGTACTTC. It specifies CASSELAGDRGGQYF.

The chain uses TRBV5-1 and TRBJ1-6; D remains unclear. From germline, CDR1 is SGHRS and CDR2 YFSETQ. The CDR3 runs 16 residues. The germline V and J ends were trimmed by 0 bases and 3 bases, with 10 bases remaining between them. The CDR3 nucleotides read TGCGCCAGCAGCTTGGCCAGCAGCCACTATAATTCACCCCTCCACTTT. Encoded protein: CASSLASSHYNSPLHF.

The J gene is TRBJ2-7, the V gene TRBV23-1; TRBD1 matches at 8 bases. TRBV23-1 is an open reading frame, and its role is uncertain. V gave up 0 bases and J gave up 6 bases; unmatched junction bases: 4. This CDR3 has 14 residues. The DNA of the CDR3 is TGCGCCAGCAGTCAATCGAGACAGGGGACCGAGCAGTACTTC. It yields the protein CASSQSRQGTEQYF.

This clone was detected only once. This chain uses TRBV5-1 with TRBJ1-2; D is undetermined. CDR1 SGHRS and CDR2 YFSETQ come from the germline V gene. With 7 bases removed from V and 5 bases from J, the gap between germline ends came to 12 bases. The CDR3 runs to 12 residues. The CDR3: CASSEGQYGYTF. The CDR3 region has the DNA TGCGCCAGCTCCGAAGGGCAGTATGGCTACACCTTC.

The chain joins TRBV5-1 to TRBJ2-5; D is perhaps TRBD1 or TRBD2 (5 bases each). Germline CDR1 reads SGHRS; CDR2 reads YFSETQ. CDR3 length equals 13 residues. V was clipped by 4 bases and J by 4 bases, with 11 bases between them. Here the CDR3 reads CASSARERETQYF. CDR3 bases: TGCGCCAGCAGCGCCAGGGAGCGAGAGACCCAGTACTTC.

The chain recombines TRBV15 with TRBJ2-7; D is perhaps TRBD1 (7 bases). Germline values: CDR1 LNHNV, CDR2 YYDKDF (reference sequence). CDR3 length: 14 amino acids. The V gene lost 4 bases and the J gene lost 6 bases, with 16 bases spanning the gap. The CDR3 region is CATSTTGAGGEQYF. For the CDR3, the DNA is TGTGCCACCAGCACCACAGGGGCCGGGGGCGAGCAGTACTTC.

The J gene is TRBJ2-1, the V gene TRBV5-4, with D perhaps matching TRBD2 (5 bases). V was cut by 2 bases and J by 2 bases, with 11 bases left in between. The CDR3 is made up of 15 amino acids. Looked up from germline, CDR1 is SGHNT and CDR2 is YYREEE (reference sequence). CDR3 region: CASSLHGGTYNEQFF. The CDR3, as DNA: TGTGCCAGCAGCTTACATGGAGGCACCTACAATGAGCAGTTCTTC.

V usage is TRBV29-1 and J usage is TRBJ1-2; 7 bases fit TRBD1. The germline CDR1 and CDR2 sequences are SQVTM and ANQGSEA. V lost 6 bases and J lost 3; bases outside the gene matches: 13. This CDR3 spans 15 amino acids. CDR3 bases: TGCAGCGTCCTTCCCGGGACAGTCTCCGACTATGGCTACACCTTC. Residues: CSVLPGTVSDYGYTF.

CDR3 DNA: TGCAGCGTCCTACAGGGTGGGGCCTACGAGCAGTACTTC. This translates into CSVLQGGAYEQYF. The chain combines TRBV29-1 with TRBJ2-7; a possible D gene is TRBD1 (6 bases). Trimming removed 6 bases from V and 2 bases from J, with 14 bases in between. The CDR3 loop spans 13 amino acids. CDR1 and CDR2 (germline): SQVTM, ANQGSEA.

This chain links TRBV5-4 with TRBJ2-1, with 7 bases identical to TRBD2. V dropped 3 bases and J dropped 3; count of bases not matched to a gene: 9. Germline values: CDR1 SGHNT, CDR2 YYREEE (reference sequence). CDR3 length: 16 amino acids. The CDR3 DNA reads as TGTGCCAGCAGCTCTAGGGGTACTAGCGTCTACAATGAGCAGTTCTTC. Translation gives CASSSRGTSVYNEQFF.

The chain has TRBV27 and TRBJ2-5, with D possibly being TRBD2 (6 bases). Germline loops: CDR1 MNHEY, CDR2 SMNVEV (reference sequence). With 4 bases removed from V and 5 bases from J, the gap between germline ends came to 11 bases. The CDR3 has 13 amino acids. CDR3 amino acids: CASSSPGRETQYF. The CDR3 nucleotides read TGTGCCAGCAGTTCCCCAGGGAGGGAGACCCAGTACTTC.

The chain links TRBV5-6 to TRBJ2-3; D is undetermined. There are 12 residues in the CDR3. The germline V and J ends were trimmed by 4 bases and 2 bases, with 5 bases remaining between them. From germline, CDR1 is SGHDT and CDR2 YYEEEE. CDR3 amino acids: CASSLNTDTQYF. CDR3 nucleotides: TGTGCCAGCAGCCTGAACACAGATACGCAGTATTTT.

The V and J genes are TRBV4-3 and TRBJ2-3; no clear D gene. V lost 1 base to trimming and J lost 4 bases, with 12 bases between them. The CDR3 totals 15 residues. Germline V gene lookup returns CDR1 LGHNA and CDR2 YSLEER. Here the CDR3 DNA reads TGCGCCAGCAGCCAAGGCCCGGGCCCAGCAGATACGCAGTATTTT. Translation gives CASSQGPGPADTQYF.